This T cell receptor (beta chain) is drawn from a study of T cell repertoires in cytomegalovirus infection (dated by TCRdb to about 2019). Some background on the complete study: Because public TCR beta signatures pointed to carriage of CMV infection together with the matching HLA type, the HLA type of each donor mattered for the analysis. Overall study results and their limits: The ex vivo response was dominated by HLA-C-restricted CMV-specific TCR beta clonotypes, which also provided the single most frequent clonotype in two of eight donors. In both this cohort and an independent roughly 400-donor cohort, the cumulative frequency of public TCR beta family members distinguished carriers of CMV infection plus the relevant HLA type.

V was cut back by 1 base and J by 5 bases, leaving a gap of 13 bases between them. From the cysteine up to the phenylalanine, the CDR3 has a length of 15 residues. CDR3 DNA is the only sequence kept; it has 45 bases, read in frame from the first base. CDR1 and CDR2 are read off the germline V gene as MGHRA and YSYEKL. Sequencing relied on an Illumina HiSeq 1500. TCRdb trimmed public reads at Q25 via fastp, called clones via MiXCR and kept in-frame beta chains. Rows are combined by CDR3 protein, so each entry shows the most common genes and DNA. The sample records 100,000 to 150,000 distinct CDR3 sequences, more than 20% of which are singletons. The ten largest clones represent roughly 35% of the sample. This clonotype turned up a few times. The antigen it recognizes is unknown. Base qualities were left out, and no much larger clone turns up one base away.

Recombination connected TRBV4-1 to TRBJ2-3, with the D call perhaps TRBD1 or TRBD2, each one matching 6 bases. The receptor was derived from a human donor in good health (CMV status not recorded). Some clones in this sample may be carry-over from other donors' samples. Sequencing input: PBMCs, sequenced either directly or after in vitro stimulation (not recorded which). In nucleotides, the sequence is TGCGCCAGCAGCCAAGGGGAAAGGGGGGAAGATACGCAGTATTTT. This sequence encodes CASSQGERGEDTQYF.